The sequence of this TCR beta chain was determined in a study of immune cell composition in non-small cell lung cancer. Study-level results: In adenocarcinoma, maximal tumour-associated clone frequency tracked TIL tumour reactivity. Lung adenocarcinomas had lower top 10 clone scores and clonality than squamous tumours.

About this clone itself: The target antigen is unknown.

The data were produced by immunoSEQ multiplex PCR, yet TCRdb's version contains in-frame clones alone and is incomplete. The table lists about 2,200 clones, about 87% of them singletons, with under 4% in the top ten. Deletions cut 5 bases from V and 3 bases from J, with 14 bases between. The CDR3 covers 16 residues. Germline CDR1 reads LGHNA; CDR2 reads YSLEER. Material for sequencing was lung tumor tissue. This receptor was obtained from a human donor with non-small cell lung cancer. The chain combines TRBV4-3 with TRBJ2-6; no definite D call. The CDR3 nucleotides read TGCGCCAGCAGCTTATACGCGAGCGTTGGGGCCAACGTCCTGACTTTC. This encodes CASSLYASVGANVLTF.